The present T cell receptor beta chain was sequenced within a study of post-analysis software for immune sequencing data. Study-wide points: Same-batch samples co-clustered strongly by F measure. The normalized Chao1 diversity of multiple sclerosis patients was significantly lower than that of controls. A handful of TRBV segments were more frequent in patients than controls; TRBV5-6, TRBV5-1 and TRBV20-1 belonged to this group.

Germline CDR1 KGHDR, CDR2 SFDVKD. V was cut by 3 bases and J by 14 bases, with 21 bases left in between. The CDR3 covers 14 residues. Prepared TCR beta cDNA libraries contained unique molecular identifiers. One entry per CDR3 protein results from TCRdb running MiXCR on the PCR reads. The sample shows fewer than 850,000 distinct CDR3 sequences, about 45% of them seen only once. A note on this clonotype: Its antigen is not known.

This rearrangement joins TRBV24-1 to TRBJ1-1; TRBD1 might be the D (5 bases). The sample comprised blood. This receptor was taken from a girl aged 5-17 years with multiple sclerosis. The CDR3 loop reads CATSDTIPGQGAFF. CDR3 in DNA: TGTGCCACCAGTGATACGATACCGGGGCAAGGCGCCTTCTTT.